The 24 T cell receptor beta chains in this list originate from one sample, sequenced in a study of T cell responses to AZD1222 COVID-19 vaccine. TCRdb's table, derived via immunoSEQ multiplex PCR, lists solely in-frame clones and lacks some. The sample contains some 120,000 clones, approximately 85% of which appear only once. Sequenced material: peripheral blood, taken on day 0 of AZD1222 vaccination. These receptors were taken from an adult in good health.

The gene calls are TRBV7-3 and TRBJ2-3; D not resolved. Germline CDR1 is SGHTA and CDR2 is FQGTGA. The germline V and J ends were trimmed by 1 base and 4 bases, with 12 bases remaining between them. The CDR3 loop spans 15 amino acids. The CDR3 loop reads CASSLNGNPADTQYF. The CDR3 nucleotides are TGTGCCAGCAGCTTAAATGGCAACCCTGCAGATACGCAGTATTTT.

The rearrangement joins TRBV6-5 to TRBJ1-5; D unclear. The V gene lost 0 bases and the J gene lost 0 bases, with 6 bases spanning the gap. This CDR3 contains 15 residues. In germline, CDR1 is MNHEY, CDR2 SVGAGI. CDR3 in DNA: TGTGCCAGCAGTTACTCGAGGGATAGCAATCAGCCCCAGCATTTT. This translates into CASSYSRDSNQPQHF.

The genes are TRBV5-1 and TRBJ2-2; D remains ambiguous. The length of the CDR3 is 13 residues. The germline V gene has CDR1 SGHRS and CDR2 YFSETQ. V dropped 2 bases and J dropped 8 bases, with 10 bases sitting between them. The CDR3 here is CASSLDQTGELFF. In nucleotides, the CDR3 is TGCGCCAGCAGCTTAGACCAAACGGGGGAGCTGTTTTTT.

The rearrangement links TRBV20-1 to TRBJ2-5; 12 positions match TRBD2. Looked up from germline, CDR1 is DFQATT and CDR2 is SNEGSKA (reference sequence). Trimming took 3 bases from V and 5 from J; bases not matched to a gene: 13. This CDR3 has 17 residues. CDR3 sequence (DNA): TGCAGTGCTAGTGGGGGGACTAGCGGGCGGGCCGGGGAGACCCAGTACTTC. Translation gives CSASGGTSGRAGETQYF.

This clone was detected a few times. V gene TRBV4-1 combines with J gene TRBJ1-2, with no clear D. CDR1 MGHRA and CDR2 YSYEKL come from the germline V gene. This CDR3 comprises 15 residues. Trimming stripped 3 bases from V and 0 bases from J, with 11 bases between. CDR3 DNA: TGCGCCAGCAGCCAGCTCCGTTTAGCTAACTATGGCTACACCTTC. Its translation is CASSQLRLANYGYTF.

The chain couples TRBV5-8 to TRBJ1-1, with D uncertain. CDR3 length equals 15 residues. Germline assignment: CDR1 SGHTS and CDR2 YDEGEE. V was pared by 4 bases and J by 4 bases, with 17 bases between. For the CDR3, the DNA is TGTGCCAGCAGCATCCGGGGAACTGTCGTCACTGAAGCTTTCTTT. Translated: CASSIRGTVVTEAFF. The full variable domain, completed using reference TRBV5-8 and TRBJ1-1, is EAGVTQSPTHLIKTRGQQATLRCSPISGHTSVYWYQQALGLGLQFLLWYDEGEERNRGNFPPRFSGRQFPNYSSELNVNALELEDSALYLCASSIRGTVVTEAFFGQGTRLTVV.

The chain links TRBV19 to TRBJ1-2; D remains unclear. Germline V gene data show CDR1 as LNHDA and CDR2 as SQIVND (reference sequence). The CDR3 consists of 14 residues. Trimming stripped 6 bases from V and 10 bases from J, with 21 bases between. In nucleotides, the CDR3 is TGTGCCAGTAGAAGTACCATTGGATGCGTCCCCTACACCTTC. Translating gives CASRSTIGCVPYTF.

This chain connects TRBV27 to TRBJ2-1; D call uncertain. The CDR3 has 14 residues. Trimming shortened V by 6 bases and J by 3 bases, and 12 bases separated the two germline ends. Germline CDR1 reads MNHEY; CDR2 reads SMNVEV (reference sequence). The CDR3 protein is CASSPDALYNEQFF. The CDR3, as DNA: TGTGCCAGCAGCCCTGACGCGCTCTACAATGAGCAGTTCTTC.

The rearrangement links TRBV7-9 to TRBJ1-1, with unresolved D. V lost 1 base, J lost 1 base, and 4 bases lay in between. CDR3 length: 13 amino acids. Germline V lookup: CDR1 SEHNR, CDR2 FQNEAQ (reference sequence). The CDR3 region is CASSLGTNTEAFF. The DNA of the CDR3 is TGTGCCAGCAGCTTAGGGACGAACACTGAAGCTTTCTTT.

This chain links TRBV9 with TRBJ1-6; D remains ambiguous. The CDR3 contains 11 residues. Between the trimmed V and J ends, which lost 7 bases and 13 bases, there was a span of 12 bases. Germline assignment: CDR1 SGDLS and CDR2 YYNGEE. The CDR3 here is CASGEEGPLHF. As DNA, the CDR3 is TGTGCCAGCGGCGAGGAGGGCCCCCTCCACTTT.

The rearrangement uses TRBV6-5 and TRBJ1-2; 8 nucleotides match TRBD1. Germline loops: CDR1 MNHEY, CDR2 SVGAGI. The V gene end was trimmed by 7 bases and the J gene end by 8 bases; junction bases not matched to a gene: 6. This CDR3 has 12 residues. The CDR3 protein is CASTGGLRGYTF. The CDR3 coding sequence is TGTGCCAGCACAGGGGGCTTACGAGGCTACACCTTC.

CDR3 sequence: CSVFAGEVLDGYTF. CDR3 nucleotides: TGCAGCGTTTTCGCAGGGGAGGTCCTGGATGGCTACACCTTC. The gene calls are TRBV29-1 and TRBJ1-2; D perhaps matches TRBD1 (6 bases). The CDR3 spans 14 residues. Germline CDR1 is SQVTM and CDR2 is ANQGSEA. Trimming removed 5 bases at V and 6 bases at J, with 19 bases between.

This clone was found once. CDR3 residues: CASSEGQYTEAFF. The CDR3 nucleotides read TGTGCCAGCAGTGAGGGACAGTACACTGAAGCTTTCTTT. The chain joins TRBV6-1 to TRBJ1-1; 7 bases fit TRBD1. V lost 3 bases and J lost 3; bases outside the gene matches: 1. The CDR3 covers 13 residues. Germline V lookup: CDR1 MNHNS, CDR2 SASEGT.

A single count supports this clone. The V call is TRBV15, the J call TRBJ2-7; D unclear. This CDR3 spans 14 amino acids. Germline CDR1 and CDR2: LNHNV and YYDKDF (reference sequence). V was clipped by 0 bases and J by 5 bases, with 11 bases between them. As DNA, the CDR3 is TGTGCCACCAGCAGAGATCCCAGCGTTGACGAGCAGTACTTC. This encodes CATSRDPSVDEQYF.

CDR3 coding DNA: TGTGCCAGCTCACCAACCTTGGGCAATCAGCCCCAGCATTTT. It encodes CASSPTLGNQPQHF. V usage is TRBV18 and J usage is TRBJ1-5; no reliable D call. CDR3 length: 14 amino acids. Germline V lookup: CDR1 KGHSH, CDR2 LQKENI. Trimming shortened V by 2 bases and J by 2 bases, and 7 bases separated the two germline ends.

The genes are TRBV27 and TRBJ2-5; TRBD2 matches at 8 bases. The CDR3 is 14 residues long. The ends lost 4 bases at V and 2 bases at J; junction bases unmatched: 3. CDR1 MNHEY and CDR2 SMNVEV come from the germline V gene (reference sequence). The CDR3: CASSSLAAQETQYF. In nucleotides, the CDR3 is TGTGCCAGCAGTTCACTAGCGGCACAAGAGACCCAGTACTTC.

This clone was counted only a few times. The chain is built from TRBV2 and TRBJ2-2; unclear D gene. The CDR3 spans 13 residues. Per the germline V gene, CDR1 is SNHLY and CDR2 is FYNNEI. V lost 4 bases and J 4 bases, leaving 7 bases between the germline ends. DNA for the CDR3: TGTGCCAGCAGTGTTTTTCTCACCGGGGAGCTGTTTTTT. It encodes CASSVFLTGELFF.

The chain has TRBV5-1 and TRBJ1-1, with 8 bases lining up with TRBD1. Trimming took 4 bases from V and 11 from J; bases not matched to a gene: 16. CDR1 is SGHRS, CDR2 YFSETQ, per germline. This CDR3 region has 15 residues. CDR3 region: CASSPGAGGASLAFF. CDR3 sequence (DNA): TGCGCCAGCAGCCCGGGGGCAGGGGGCGCGTCTTTGGCTTTCTTT.

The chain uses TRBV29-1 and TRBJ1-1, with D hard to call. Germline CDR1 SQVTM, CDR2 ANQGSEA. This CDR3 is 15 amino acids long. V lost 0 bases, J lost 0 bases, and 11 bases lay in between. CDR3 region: CSVEERGRMNTEAFF. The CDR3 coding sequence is TGCAGCGTTGAAGAGAGAGGCAGAATGAACACTGAAGCTTTCTTT. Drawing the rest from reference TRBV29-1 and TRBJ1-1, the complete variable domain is SAVISQKPSRDICQRGTSLTIQCQVDSQVTMMFWYRQQPGQSLTLIATANQGSEATYESGFVIDKFPISRPNLTFSTLTVSNMSPEDSSIYLCSVEERGRMNTEAFFGQGTRLTVV.

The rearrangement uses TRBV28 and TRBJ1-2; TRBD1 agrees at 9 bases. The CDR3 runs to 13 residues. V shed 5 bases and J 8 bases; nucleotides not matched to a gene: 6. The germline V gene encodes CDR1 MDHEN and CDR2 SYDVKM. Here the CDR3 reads CASSDTGGIGYTF. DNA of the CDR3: TGTGCCAGCAGTGATACAGGGGGCATAGGCTACACCTTC.

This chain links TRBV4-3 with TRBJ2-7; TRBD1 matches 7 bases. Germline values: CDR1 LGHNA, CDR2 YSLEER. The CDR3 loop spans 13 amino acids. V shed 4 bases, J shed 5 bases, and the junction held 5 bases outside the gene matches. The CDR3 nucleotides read TGCGCCAGCAGCCGCAACAGGGGCGACGAGCAGTACTTC. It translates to CASSRNRGDEQYF.

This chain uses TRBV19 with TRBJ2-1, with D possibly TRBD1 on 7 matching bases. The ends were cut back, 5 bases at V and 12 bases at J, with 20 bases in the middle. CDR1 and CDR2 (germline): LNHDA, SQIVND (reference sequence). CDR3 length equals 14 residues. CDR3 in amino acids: CASSGQGGLDGQFF. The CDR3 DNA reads TGTGCCAGTAGTGGCCAGGGGGGCCTGGATGGGCAGTTCTTC.

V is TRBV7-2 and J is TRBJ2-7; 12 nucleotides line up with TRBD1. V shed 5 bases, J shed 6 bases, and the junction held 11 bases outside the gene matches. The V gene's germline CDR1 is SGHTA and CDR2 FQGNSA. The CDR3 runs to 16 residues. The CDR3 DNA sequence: TGTGCCAGCAGCGATAGTAACCGGGACAGGGGGCGCGAGCAGTACTTC. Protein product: CASSDSNRDRGREQYF.

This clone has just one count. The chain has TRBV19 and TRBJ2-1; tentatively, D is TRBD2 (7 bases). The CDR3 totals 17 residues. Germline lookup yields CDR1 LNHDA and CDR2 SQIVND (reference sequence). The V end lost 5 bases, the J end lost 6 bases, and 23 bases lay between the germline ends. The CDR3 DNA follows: TGTGCCAGTAGTCCTATCGGGGCGGGGGCCACGTTCAATGAGCAGTTCTTC. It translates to CASSPIGAGATFNEQFF.